These T cell receptor beta chains were read from a single sample in a study of beta chain features in type 1 diabetes. Clones were read by immunoSEQ multiplex PCR, and TCRdb kept only the in-frame ones, dropping some. The sample yields about 660,000 clones, around an eighth seen once. The sequencing sample was made of naive CD4+ T cells from blood. The receptors come from a man between 18 and 29 years old with type 1 diabetes. Each CDR3 is given with its conserved first and last residue. Each record gives: J gene, V gene, clone size, D gene, CDR3 protein, CDR3 DNA. The D gene is left open where the match is weak. The size field is filled for only some rows; it gives once, few, many or a size class.

j_call: TRBJ2-3
v_call: TRBV11-1
clone_size: few
d_call: .
cdr3_aa: CASSFYDQYTQYF
cdr3_nt: TGTGCCAGCAGCTTTTATGACCAGTATACGCAGTATTTT

j_call: TRBJ1-4
v_call: TRBV29-1
clone_size: few
d_call: .
cdr3_aa: CSVVDTATNEKLFF
cdr3_nt: TGCAGCGTAGTTGACACCGCAACTAATGAAAAACTGTTTTTT

j_call: TRBJ2-7
v_call: TRBV5-1
clone_size: .
d_call: .
cdr3_aa: CASSSPPTVSEQYF
cdr3_nt: TGCGCCAGCAGCTCCCCCCCGACAGTATCCGAGCAGTACTTC

j_call: TRBJ1-2
v_call: TRBV15
clone_size: .
d_call: .
cdr3_aa: CATSRDGWVGDGYTF
cdr3_nt: TGTGCCACCAGCAGAGATGGTTGGGTCGGCGATGGCTACACCTTC

j_call: TRBJ1-5
v_call: TRBV28
clone_size: few
d_call: TRBD1
cdr3_aa: CASSSETGLNQPQHF
cdr3_nt: TGTGCCAGCAGTTCCGAGACAGGGCTCAATCAGCCCCAGCATTTT

j_call: TRBJ2-7
v_call: TRBV7-9
clone_size: few
d_call: .
cdr3_aa: CASSLVGTASYEQYF
cdr3_nt: TGTGCCAGCAGCTTAGTAGGTACGGCATCCTACGAGCAGTACTTC

j_call: TRBJ2-5
v_call: TRBV11-2
clone_size: .
d_call: .
cdr3_aa: CASSFRGGAAAAETQYF
cdr3_nt: TGTGCCAGCAGCTTCCGCGGTGGAGCAGCGGCCGCAGAGACCCAGTACTTC

j_call: TRBJ2-5
v_call: TRBV7-9
clone_size: few
d_call: .
cdr3_aa: CASSQWETQYF
cdr3_nt: TGTGCCAGCAGCCAGTGGGAGACCCAGTACTTC

j_call: TRBJ1-6
v_call: TRBV30
clone_size: .
d_call: .
cdr3_aa: CAWSTNNSPLHF
cdr3_nt: TGTGCCTGGAGTACAAATAATTCACCCCTCCACTTT

j_call: TRBJ1-1
v_call: TRBV19
clone_size: few
d_call: .
cdr3_aa: CASRLRDTHGTMNTEAFF
cdr3_nt: TGTGCCAGTAGACTCCGGGACACCCATGGGACCATGAACACTGAAGCTTTCTTT

j_call: TRBJ2-1
v_call: TRBV2
clone_size: .
d_call: .
cdr3_aa: CASSVVAGGILFF
cdr3_nt: .

j_call: TRBJ1-1
v_call: TRBV6-5
clone_size: .
d_call: TRBD1
cdr3_aa: CASSFGQGWGTEAFF
cdr3_nt: TGTGCCAGCAGTTTCGGACAGGGTTGGGGCACTGAAGCTTTCTTT

j_call: TRBJ2-5
v_call: TRBV7-2
clone_size: few
d_call: .
cdr3_aa: CASSLNSMRAAGETQYF
cdr3_nt: TGTGCCAGCAGCTTAAATTCTATGAGAGCCGCAGGAGAGACCCAGTACTTC

j_call: TRBJ2-7
v_call: TRBV10-3
clone_size: few
d_call: TRBD1
cdr3_aa: CAISDQGQGAYEQYF
cdr3_nt: TGTGCCATCAGTGATCAGGGACAGGGGGCTTACGAGCAGTACTTC

j_call: TRBJ2-1
v_call: TRBV14
clone_size: few
d_call: .
cdr3_aa: CASSFRTSGQFF
cdr3_nt: TGTGCCAGCAGCTTTCGGACATCGGGGCAGTTCTTC

j_call: TRBJ1-1
v_call: TRBV30
clone_size: .
d_call: .
cdr3_aa: CAWAVLEGTEAFF
cdr3_nt: TGTGCCTGGGCGGTCCTGGAAGGCACTGAAGCTTTCTTT

j_call: TRBJ2-5
v_call: TRBV18
clone_size: few
d_call: TRBD1
cdr3_aa: CASSPRTGGETQYF
cdr3_nt: TGTGCCAGCTCACCTAGAACAGGGGGAGAGACCCAGTACTTC

j_call: TRBJ2-3
v_call: TRBV18
clone_size: .
d_call: TRBD1
cdr3_aa: CASSPPGQLSTDTQYF
cdr3_nt: TGTGCCAGCTCACCACCGGGACAGCTTAGCACAGATACGCAGTATTTT

j_call: TRBJ1-5
v_call: TRBV7-2
clone_size: .
d_call: .
cdr3_aa: CASSLASHSNQPQHF
cdr3_nt: TGTGCCAGCAGCTTAGCCAGTCATAGCAATCAGCCCCAGCATTTT

j_call: TRBJ2-7
v_call: TRBV7-2
clone_size: few
d_call: TRBD2
cdr3_aa: CATLGLAGPREQYF
cdr3_nt: TGTGCCACCCTGGGGCTAGCGGGCCCCCGGGAGCAGTACTTC

j_call: TRBJ1-1
v_call: TRBV10-1
clone_size: .
d_call: .
cdr3_aa: CASSESQNTEAFF
cdr3_nt: TGCGCCAGCAGTGAGTCGCAGAACACTGAAGCTTTCTTT

j_call: TRBJ2-2
v_call: TRBV6-1
clone_size: few
d_call: .
cdr3_aa: CASSVTRSGNTGELFF
cdr3_nt: TGTGCCAGCAGTGTCACCCGTTCGGGCAACACCGGGGAGCTGTTTTTT

j_call: TRBJ2-7
v_call: TRBV30
clone_size: .
d_call: TRBD2
cdr3_aa: CAWSVGLAGNEQYF
cdr3_nt: TGTGCCTGGAGTGTCGGACTAGCGGGAAACGAGCAGTACTTC

j_call: TRBJ2-1
v_call: TRBV14
clone_size: .
d_call: .
cdr3_aa: CASSQDLYNEQFF
cdr3_nt: TGTGCCAGCAGCCAAGACTTATACAATGAGCAGTTCTTC

j_call: TRBJ1-5
v_call: TRBV29-1
clone_size: .
d_call: TRBD1
cdr3_aa: CSAGGQGQPQHF
cdr3_nt: TGCAGCGCAGGGGGACAGGGGCAGCCCCAGCATTTT

j_call: TRBJ2-7
v_call: TRBV29-1
clone_size: few
d_call: .
cdr3_aa: CSAIRGFNYEQYF
cdr3_nt: TGCAGCGCAATTAGGGGGTTTAACTACGAGCAGTACTTC

j_call: TRBJ2-7
v_call: TRBV7-9
clone_size: few
d_call: .
cdr3_aa: CASSLADRRAYEQYF
cdr3_nt: TGTGCCAGCAGCTTAGCTGACAGGCGCGCCTACGAGCAGTACTTC

j_call: TRBJ2-5
v_call: TRBV29-1
clone_size: few
d_call: TRBD1
cdr3_aa: CSVDGTGSRETQYF
cdr3_nt: TGCAGCGTTGATGGGACAGGGTCTCGAGAGACCCAGTACTTC

j_call: TRBJ2-5
v_call: TRBV28
clone_size: few
d_call: TRBD2
cdr3_aa: CASSRTSEETQYF
cdr3_nt: TGTGCCAGCAGTCGGACTAGCGAAGAGACCCAGTACTTC

j_call: TRBJ1-5
v_call: TRBV4-2
clone_size: few
d_call: .
cdr3_aa: CASSQETGHSQHF
cdr3_nt: TGTGCCAGCAGCCAAGAGACAGGTCACTCTCAGCATTTT

j_call: TRBJ2-3
v_call: TRBV7-7
clone_size: few
d_call: TRBD1
cdr3_aa: CASSARSGTGADTQYF
cdr3_nt: TGTGCTAGCAGCGCAAGATCCGGGACAGGGGCAGATACGCAGTATTTT

j_call: TRBJ1-1
v_call: TRBV6-1
clone_size: .
d_call: .
cdr3_aa: CASGHLTEAFF
cdr3_nt: TGTGCCAGCGGACACCTCACTGAAGCTTTCTTT

j_call: TRBJ2-3
v_call: TRBV9
clone_size: .
d_call: .
cdr3_aa: CASSVTAPTDTQYF
cdr3_nt: TGTGCCAGCAGCGTAACAGCCCCCACAGATACGCAGTATTTT

j_call: TRBJ1-2
v_call: TRBV15
clone_size: few
d_call: .
cdr3_aa: CATSRDPRTGGGYTF
cdr3_nt: TGTGCCACCAGCAGAGATCCGCGGACCGGCGGAGGCTACACCTTC

j_call: TRBJ2-6
v_call: TRBV18
clone_size: few
d_call: .
cdr3_aa: CASSPTAGANVLTF
cdr3_nt: TGTGCCAGCTCACCGACCGCTGGGGCCAACGTCCTGACTTTC

j_call: TRBJ2-7
v_call: TRBV18
clone_size: few
d_call: .
cdr3_aa: CASSPTEVVYEQYF
cdr3_nt: TGTGCCAGCTCACCCACAGAGGTAGTCTACGAGCAGTACTTC

j_call: TRBJ1-1
v_call: TRBV6-7
clone_size: .
d_call: .
cdr3_aa: CASSYDDTPCKEAFF
cdr3_nt: TGTGCCAGCAGTTACGATGACACTCCCTGTAAGGAGGCTTTCTTT

j_call: TRBJ2-1
v_call: TRBV20-1
clone_size: .
d_call: .
cdr3_aa: CSAATYNEQFF
cdr3_nt: TGCAGTGCTGCTACCTACAATGAGCAGTTCTTC

j_call: TRBJ2-5
v_call: TRBV5-4
clone_size: few
d_call: .
cdr3_aa: CASSLAGIQETQYF
cdr3_nt: TGTGCCAGCAGCTTGGCGGGAATTCAAGAGACCCAGTACTTC